This T cell receptor beta chain derives from a study of shared clonotypes between healthy human individuals. The method was immunoSEQ multiplex PCR; TCRdb's version includes in-frame clones alone and lacks a portion of them. The sample lists over 850,000 clones; 78% were seen once. Per germline, CDR1 MNHEY and CDR2 SMNVEV (reference sequence). The CDR3 sequence is 15 residues long. Trimming left V 0 bases short and J 6 bases short, with 9 bases between. Investigators divided CD4+ cells into CD45RA+ naive and CD45RA-negative memory subsets. The gene calls are TRBV27 and TRBJ1-6; unclear D gene. The clonotype comes from a man in his late teens or twenties in good health. Some clones in this sample may be carry-over from other donors' samples. Sequenced sample: memory CD4+ T cells from PBMCs. Subset denoted: CD45RA-negative fraction. CDR3 sequence (DNA): TGTGCCAGCAGTTTATCTGGGTACAGTAATTCACCCCTCCACTTT. Translating it yields CASSLSGYSNSPLHF.